This T cell receptor beta chain was observed in a study of monozygotic twins with inflammatory bowel disease. For each CDR3 protein, TCRdb gives one entry from its re-call of the 5' RACE reads, without DNA. The specimen's table records some 130,000 distinct CDR3 sequences. The CDR3 sequence is 19 residues long. Germline CDR1 reads SQVTM; CDR2 reads ANQGSEA. The sequence derives from a human donor with ulcerative colitis or Crohn's disease, or a healthy co-twin of an affected twin (not recorded which). Specimen: blood. The chain links TRBV29-1 to TRBJ1-1; TCRdb selects TRBD1, and the lack of DNA leaves this call unchecked. The CDR3 loop is CSVEGLSRGRGLLNTEAFF.